This entry features one T cell receptor (beta chain) sequence. Its antigen is as yet unknown. Donors were systemically healthy Caucasian individuals from Russia aged 6 to 90 years. The sample originates from a study of blood T cells in healthy people across ages. Study details: Roughly one uniquely barcoded beta molecule per two T cells was captured.

Sample-barcoded 5' priming and a J-beta primer mix drove a second PCR of 7 to 11 cycles. In TCRdb, the 5' RACE reads were re-called with MiXCR into one record per CDR3 protein. The table records about 640,000 distinct CDR3 sequences, roughly three fifths of them present only once. Study-level points and caveats: The study found TCR beta diversity correlated strongly with naive T cell percentage. While age rose, TCR beta diversity per million T cells dropped in a roughly linear way.

The source is a man aged 60 to 75 in good health. The material sequenced was blood.

As DNA, the CDR3 is TGTGCCACCAGGCCCGGCAACCAAGAGACCCAGTACTTC. Translation: CATRPGNQETQYF. The rearrangement uses TRBV15 and TRBJ2-5; D gene ambiguous. The ends were cut back, 6 bases at V and 0 bases at J, with 8 bases in the middle. Germline V lookup: CDR1 LNHNV, CDR2 YYDKDF (reference sequence). The CDR3 has 13 amino acids.